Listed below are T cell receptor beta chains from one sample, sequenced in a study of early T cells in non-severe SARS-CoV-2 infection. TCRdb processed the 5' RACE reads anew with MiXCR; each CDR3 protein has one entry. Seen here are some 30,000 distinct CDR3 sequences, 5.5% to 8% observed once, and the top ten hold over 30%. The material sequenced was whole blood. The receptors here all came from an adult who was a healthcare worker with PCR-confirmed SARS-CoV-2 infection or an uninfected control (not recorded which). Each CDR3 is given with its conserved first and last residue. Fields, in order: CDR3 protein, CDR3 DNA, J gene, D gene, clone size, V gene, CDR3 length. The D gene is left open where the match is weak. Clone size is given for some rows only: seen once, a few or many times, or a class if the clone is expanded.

CDR3: CASSLGAGDLYEQYF
DNA: TGCGCCAGCAGCTTGGGGGCAGGGGATCTCTACGAGCAGTACTTC
J: TRBJ2-7
D: .
size: many
V: TRBV5-1
length: 15

CDR3: CASSLSPGMNTEAFF
DNA: TGTGCCAGCAGCTTATCCCCAGGGATGAACACTGAAGCTTTCTTT
J: TRBJ1-1
D: .
size: many
V: TRBV7-2
length: 15

CDR3: CASGRTSGADTQYF
DNA: TGTGCCAGCGGACGGACTAGCGGGGCAGATACGCAGTATTTT
J: TRBJ2-3
D: TRBD2
size: many
V: TRBV12-3/TRBV12-4
length: 14

CDR3: CASSLSGAAYNEQFF
DNA: TGTGCCAGCAGTTTAAGTGGGGCGGCTTACAATGAGCAGTTCTTC
J: TRBJ2-1
D: .
size: many
V: TRBV27
length: 15

CDR3: CASSYDPRPPLAGGLNTGELFF
DNA: TGTGCCAGCAGTTACGACCCCCGGCCCCCACTAGCGGGGGGGCTGAACACCGGGGAGCTGTTTTTT
J: TRBJ2-2
D: TRBD2
size: .
V: TRBV6-6
length: 22

CDR3: CSARAQAASYNEQFF
DNA: TGCAGTGCTAGGGCCCAAGCGGCGTCCTACAATGAGCAGTTCTTC
J: TRBJ2-1
D: .
size: many
V: TRBV20-1
length: 15

CDR3: CASSQVWSGGASYNEQFF
DNA: TGTGCCAGCAGCCAAGTGTGGTCAGGGGGAGCCTCCTACAATGAGCAGTTCTTC
J: TRBJ2-1
D: TRBD1
size: many
V: TRBV3-1
length: 18

CDR3: CASSDTGSDEQFF
DNA: TGCGCCAGCAGTGATACAGGGTCGGATGAGCAGTTCTTC
J: TRBJ2-1
D: .
size: many
V: TRBV10-1
length: 13

CDR3: CASSQDTGMGEQFF
DNA: TGTGCCAGCAGCCAAGATACGGGTATGGGGGAGCAGTTCTTC
J: TRBJ2-1
D: .
size: .
V: TRBV14
length: 14

CDR3: CASSYWPSGSYNEQFF
DNA: TGTGCCAGCAGTTACTGGCCTAGCGGGTCATACAATGAGCAGTTCTTC
J: TRBJ2-1
D: TRBD2
size: many
V: TRBV6-2/TRBV6-3
length: 16

CDR3: CASSFQFDEQFF
DNA: TGCGCCAGCAGCTTTCAGTTTGATGAGCAGTTCTTC
J: TRBJ2-1
D: .
size: few
V: TRBV5-1
length: 12

CDR3: CASSYQGWSTDTQYF
DNA: TGTGCCAGCAGTTACCAGGGATGGAGCACAGATACGCAGTATTTT
J: TRBJ2-3
D: .
size: many
V: TRBV27
length: 15

CDR3: CASSQVGRRTPSTDTQYF
DNA: TGCGCCAGCAGCCAAGTGGGCAGGAGAACGCCTAGCACAGATACGCAGTATTTT
J: TRBJ2-3
D: .
size: many
V: TRBV4-1
length: 18

CDR3: CASSRSYEQYF
DNA: TGTGCCAGCAGTCGTTCCTACGAGCAGTACTTC
J: TRBJ2-7
D: .
size: many
V: TRBV25-1
length: 11

CDR3: CASSLDLVPPTRQYF
DNA: TGCGCCAGCAGCTTGGATCTGGTTCCCCCTACGAGGCAGTACTTC
J: TRBJ2-7
D: .
size: many
V: TRBV5-1
length: 15

CDR3: CASSHPTSGRTDTQYF
DNA: TGTGCCAGCAGCCACCCGACTAGCGGGAGGACAGATACGCAGTATTTT
J: TRBJ2-3
D: TRBD2
size: many
V: TRBV4-2
length: 16

CDR3: CASSLYGLSYNEQFF
DNA: TGCGCCAGCAGCCTATATGGACTCTCCTACAATGAGCAGTTCTTC
J: TRBJ2-1
D: .
size: many
V: TRBV4-1
length: 15

CDR3: CASSPSGLGSYEQYF
DNA: TGTGCCAGCAGCCCAAGCGGGCTGGGCTCCTACGAGCAGTACTTC
J: TRBJ2-7
D: .
size: many
V: TRBV28
length: 15

CDR3: CASSLVGHEQYF
DNA: TGTGCCAGCAGCTTAGTTGGTCACGAGCAGTACTTC
J: TRBJ2-7
D: .
size: many
V: TRBV7-2
length: 12

CDR3: CASSFWSEDTEAFF
DNA: TGTGCCAGCAGTTTTTGGTCGGAGGACACTGAAGCTTTCTTT
J: TRBJ1-1
D: .
size: few
V: TRBV12-3/TRBV12-4
length: 14

CDR3: CSAPQLAGGETQYF
DNA: TGCAGTGCCCCCCAACTAGCGGGGGGTGAGACCCAGTACTTC
J: TRBJ2-5
D: TRBD2
size: many
V: TRBV20-1
length: 14

CDR3: CASSLALLRNRGNYEQYF
DNA: TGTGCCAGCAGCTTAGCTCTCCTCCGAAACAGGGGCAACTACGAGCAGTACTTC
J: TRBJ2-7
D: TRBD1
size: many
V: TRBV7-8
length: 18